A selection of T cell receptor beta chains follows, all from one sample in a study of CD8+CD57+ T cells in acquired aplastic anemia. Using its own MiXCR run on the reads, TCRdb lists one record per CDR3 protein. The sample yields about 100,000 distinct CDR3 sequences, around half seen once. The sample was sorted CD4+, CD8+, or CD8+CD57+ T cells (not recorded which) from PBMCs. Receptor source: a human donor in good health, serving as a control. CDR3s include the opening cysteine and the closing phenylalanine or tryptophan. Each record gives: clone size, V gene, J gene, D gene, CDR3 DNA, CDR3 protein. A D gene is named only where the DNA matches it firmly. Expanded clones get a size class; other rows say once, few or many, or leave the size out.

-	TRBV19	TRBJ2-7	-	TGTGCCAGTAGTGCCGGGGGCGTCTACGAGCAGTACTTC	CASSAGGVYEQYF
-	TRBV20-1	TRBJ1-2	-	TGCAGTGCCGGGTATGGCTACACCTTC	CSAGYGYTF
-	TRBV10-2	TRBJ1-5	-	TGCGCCAGCAGTGAGACCCAGACAGTACAGCCCCAGCATTTT	CASSETQTVQPQHF
-	TRBV2	TRBJ2-3	-	TGTGCCGTCTTGGGGGGCGCAGATACGCAGTATTTT	CAVLGGADTQYF
many	TRBV6-1	TRBJ2-7	-	TGTGCCAGCAGTCTGACAGGTGAGGTCTACGAGCAGTACTTC	CASSLTGEVYEQYF
many	TRBV7-2	TRBJ1-1	-	TGTGCCAGCACGTCCACTGAAGCTTTCTTT	CASTSTEAFF
many	TRBV5-1	TRBJ1-1	-	TGCGCCAGCAGCTTGTGGGGTAGGCCAGGTGGTACTGAAGCTTTCTTT	CASSLWGRPGGTEAFF
-	TRBV25-1	TRBJ1-5	-	TGTGCCAGCAGTGGGGAGGGCACTAGCAATCAGCCCCAGCATTTT	CASSGEGTSNQPQHF
-	TRBV9	TRBJ2-7	-	TGTGCCAGCAGCCCCCAGGGAGGGGGGATGGGCGAGCAGTACTTC	CASSPQGGGMGEQYF
-	TRBV10-3	TRBJ2-5	TRBD1	TGTGCCATCAGCGACAGGGGGTCAGGAGAGACCCAGTACTTC	CAISDRGSGETQYF
many	TRBV12-3/TRBV12-4	TRBJ1-2	-	TGTGCCAGCAGTTTAGGCGTGAGCGGCTATGGCTACACCTTC	CASSLGVSGYGYTF
many	TRBV15	TRBJ2-7	TRBD2	TGTGCCACCAGCAGTTCCGCAGCCCGTACTAGCGGGGGACCCTACGAGCAGTACTTC	CATSSSAARTSGGPYEQYF
-	TRBV20-1	TRBJ2-1	-	TGCAGTGCTAGACCCCGTTACAATGAGCAGTTCTTC	CSARPRYNEQFF
many	TRBV27	TRBJ1-6	-	TGTGCCAGCAGCGACCAGGGCCTCAATTCACCCCTCCACTTT	CASSDQGLNSPLHF
-	TRBV2	TRBJ2-7	TRBD1	TGTGCCATCAGTGGGACAGGGGCCTCCTACGAGCAGTACTTC	CAISGTGASYEQYF
-	TRBV2	TRBJ1-6	-	TGTGCCAGCAGGCCGGACAGTTGGGATTCACCCCTCCACTTT	CASRPDSWDSPLHF
once	TRBV2	TRBJ2-1	TRBD2	TGTGCCAGTAACGAGCGGGGGGCCGACAATGAGCAGTTCTTC	CASNERGADNEQFF
-	TRBV29-1	TRBJ2-7	TRBD1	TGCAGCGTTACAGGACAGGTTTTCTACGAGCAGTACTTC	CSVTGQVFYEQYF
-	TRBV2	TRBJ1-2	-	TGTGCCAGCAGCTACGGGTCGAACTATGGCTACACCTTC	CASSYGSNYGYTF
few	TRBV2	TRBJ2-1	-	TGTGCCAGCAGCGGGACGTCTAGCTCCTACAATGAGCAGTTCTTC	CASSGTSSSYNEQFF
-	TRBV9	TRBJ2-3	-	TGTGCCAGCAGCGTAGAGGTGGGCACAGATACGCAGTATTTT	CASSVEVGTDTQYF
many	TRBV7-9	TRBJ2-7	TRBD2	TGTGCCAGCAGCCGGGGACTAGCGGGGGGGCTCGAGCAGTACTTC	CASSRGLAGGLEQYF
once	TRBV15	TRBJ1-1	TRBD1	TGTGCCACCAGCAGTGTACAGGGGGGCACTGAAGCTTTCTTT	CATSSVQGGTEAFF
-	TRBV20-1	TRBJ1-3	-	TGCAGTGCTAGCAACACCATATATTTT	CSASNTIYF
-	TRBV5-6	TRBJ2-6	-	TGTGCCAGCAGCTTGGCGGGTAGAACCGGGGCCAACGTCCTGACTTTC	CASSLAGRTGANVLTF